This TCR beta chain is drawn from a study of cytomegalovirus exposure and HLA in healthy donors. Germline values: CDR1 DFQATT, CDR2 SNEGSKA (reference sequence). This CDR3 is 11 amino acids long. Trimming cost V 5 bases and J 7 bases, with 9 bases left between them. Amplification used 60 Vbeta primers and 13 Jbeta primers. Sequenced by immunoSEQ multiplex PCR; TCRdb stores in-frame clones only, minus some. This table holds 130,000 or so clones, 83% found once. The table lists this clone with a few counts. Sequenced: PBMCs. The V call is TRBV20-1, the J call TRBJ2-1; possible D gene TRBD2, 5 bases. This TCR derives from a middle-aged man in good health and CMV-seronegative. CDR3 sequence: CSAYRGNEQFF. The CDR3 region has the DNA TGCAGTGCTTATCGAGGGAATGAGCAGTTCTTC.